These 21 T cell receptor beta chains originate from one sample sequenced in a study of T-cell reconstitution after alpha-beta-depleted transplantation in children. Unique molecular identifiers were incorporated when the TCRbeta library was constructed. TCRdb fed the PCR reads into MiXCR, producing one record per CDR3 protein. This sample carries 200,000 to 250,000 distinct CDR3 sequences, roughly 11% of them seen once, and the ten largest clones take 28%. The sample in question was PBMCs, obtained before TCRalphabeta/CD19-depleted stem cell transplant. Source of these receptors: a child younger than two with acute myeloid leukemia, due to receive a stem cell transplant.

This clonotype has a count of ten or more. This rearrangement joins TRBV5-1 to TRBJ2-1, with 7 bases fitting TRBD2. The junction had 6 bases not matched to a gene; V was cut back by 0 bases and J by 0 bases. There are 17 residues in the CDR3. Germline V CDR1 and CDR2: SGHRS, YFSETQ. CDR3 in DNA: TGCGCCAGCAGCTTGGCCCCTAGCGGACCCTCCTACAATGAGCAGTTCTTC. It is translated as CASSLAPSGPSYNEQFF.

This clonotype was detected only a few times. This may arise from a read error, as a much more abundant clone is one base away. The chain is built from TRBV7-9 and TRBJ1-2, with TRBD1 as a possible D gene (6 bases). The CDR3 is made up of 14 amino acids. From germline, CDR1 is SEHNR and CDR2 FQNEAQ (reference sequence). The CDR3 here is CAIPTGLTNYGDTF. The CDR3 nucleotides read TGTGCCATTCCGACAGGCCTAACTAACTATGGCGACACCTTC. The full variable domain, with the rest looked up from reference TRBV7-9 and TRBJ1-2, is DTGVSQNPRHKITKRGQNVTFRCDPISEHNRLYWYRQTLGQGPEFLTYFQNEAQLEKSRLLSDRFSAERPKGSFSTLEIQRTEQGDSAMYLCAIPTGLTNYGDTFGSGTRLTVV.

The table lists this clonotype with many counts. The chain couples TRBV5-1 to TRBJ2-7; possibly TRBD1 for D (5 bases). Trimming pared 0 bases from V and 4 bases from J, leaving 11 bases between. The CDR3 runs 14 residues. Germline lookup yields CDR1 SGHRS and CDR2 YFSETQ. CDR3 sequence: CASSLEDNTYEQYF. The CDR3, as DNA: TGCGCCAGCAGCTTGGAGGACAATACATACGAGCAGTACTTC.

This clonotype turned up a few times. The V gene is TRBV29-1, the J gene TRBJ1-4, with TRBD1 matching over 7 bases. V lost 6 bases, J lost 5 bases, and 12 bases stayed unmatched. The CDR3 spans 15 residues. Germline CDR1 reads SQVTM; CDR2 reads ANQGSEA. The CDR3 region is CSVLLRQGPNEKLFF. The DNA for the CDR3 is TGCAGCGTCCTTCTACGACAGGGCCCAAATGAAAAACTGTTTTTT.

This clonotype has ten or more counts. This chain uses TRBV7-7 with TRBJ2-3; D may be TRBD2 (5 bases). The germline CDR1 and CDR2 sequences are SSHAT and FNYEAQ (reference sequence). CDR3 length equals 15 residues. The V end lost 2 bases, the J end lost 0 bases, and 9 bases lay between the germline ends. The CDR3 reads CASSLPGISTDTQYF. In nucleotides, the CDR3 is TGTGCCAGCAGCTTACCGGGAATAAGCACAGATACGCAGTATTTT.

There are many counts of this clonotype. The chain links TRBV10-3 to TRBJ2-5; perhaps D is TRBD1 or TRBD2 (5 bases each). Germline V CDR1 and CDR2: ENHRY, SYGVKD. The CDR3 has 17 amino acids. The V and J ends lost 0 bases and 6 bases respectively, with 20 bases between them. The CDR3 sequence: CAISESIIGRDPKTQYF. In nucleotides, the CDR3 is TGTGCCATCAGTGAGTCGATAATAGGAAGGGACCCCAAGACCCAGTACTTC.

Ten or more counts support this clonotype. The chain uses TRBV6-4 and TRBJ2-1; 8 positions match TRBD1. The length of the CDR3 is 16 residues. Germline V gene data show CDR1 as MRHNA and CDR2 as SNTAGT. The V gene end was trimmed by 2 bases and the J gene end by 4 bases; junction bases not matched to a gene: 7. CDR3 bases: TGTGCCAGCAGTGACGAGGGGAGGACAGGGTACAATGAGCAGTTCTTC. As protein: CASSDEGRTGYNEQFF.

Many counts were recorded for this clonotype. The chain links TRBV7-9 to TRBJ2-5; no clear D. V was trimmed by 1 base and J by 4 bases, leaving 10 bases between them. The germline gives CDR1 SEHNR, CDR2 FQNEAQ (reference sequence). The CDR3 runs to 14 residues. Here the CDR3 reads CASSLDTATETQYF. CDR3 nucleotide sequence: TGTGCCAGCAGCTTAGACACAGCTACAGAGACCCAGTACTTC.

A word on this clonotype: A much larger clone differs by one base, so this may be a read error. The chain couples TRBV4-2 to TRBJ2-7; D is uncertain. The CDR3 has 14 residues. In germline, CDR1 is LGHNA, CDR2 YNFKEQ. This chain's CDR3 is CASSPLWGSYEQCF. The CDR3 DNA is TGTGCCAGCAGCCCCCTCTGGGGTTCCTACGAGCAGTGCTTC.

This clonotype was picked up many times. The gene calls are TRBV5-1 and TRBJ2-5; 8 nucleotides line up with TRBD1. Germline-derived CDR1 and CDR2 are SGHRS and YFSETQ. CDR3 length equals 14 residues. Trimming cost V 4 bases and J 3 bases; bases outside gene matches: 5. The CDR3 loop is CASSPTTGEETQYF. The CDR3 nucleotides read TGCGCCAGCAGCCCAACGACAGGGGAAGAGACCCAGTACTTC.

Many counts were recorded for this clonotype. The V gene is TRBV4-2, the J gene TRBJ2-7, with 8 bases matching TRBD2. Germline CDR1 reads LGHNA; CDR2 reads YNFKEQ. The V segment lost 4 bases and the J segment 4 bases; nucleotides outside the gene matches: 9. The CDR3 extends over 15 amino acids. CDR3 in amino acids: CASSLSGREIYEQYF. The CDR3, as DNA: TGTGCCAGCAGCCTCAGCGGGAGAGAGATATACGAGCAGTACTTC.

This clonotype was counted ten times or more. This chain joins TRBV5-1 and TRBJ1-2; D is possibly TRBD1 (6 bases). V lost 4 bases to trimming and J lost 8 bases, with 18 bases between them. The CDR3 covers 14 residues. Germline-derived CDR1 and CDR2 are SGHRS and YFSETQ. The CDR3, as DNA: TGCGCCAGCAGCCCCGCTGGAGGGGGAAGGGGCTACACCTTC. It is translated as CASSPAGGGRGYTF.

This clonotype was picked up many times. The rearrangement joins TRBV6-1 to TRBJ2-5, with 8 nucleotides matching TRBD2. The CDR3 sequence is 16 residues long. Trimming took 2 bases from V and 5 from J; bases not matched to a gene: 10. Germline CDR1 MNHNS, CDR2 SASEGT. CDR3 in amino acids: CASSERVAGLRETQYF. CDR3 DNA sequence: TGTGCCAGCAGTGAACGAGTAGCGGGGCTCCGGGAGACCCAGTACTTC.

This clonotype showed up many times. The rearrangement uses TRBV5-1 and TRBJ2-5, with D hard to call. Germline V gene data show CDR1 as SGHRS and CDR2 as YFSETQ. This CDR3 has 13 residues. The V end was cut by 0 bases, the J end by 4 bases, with 7 bases between. CDR3 coding DNA: TGCGCCAGCAGCTTGGAAGTGCGAGAGACCCAGTACTTC. It is translated as CASSLEVRETQYF.

This clonotype was seen at least ten times. This chain connects TRBV20-1 to TRBJ2-1; TRBD2 might be the D (5 bases). Deletions cut 1 base from V and 7 bases from J, with 17 bases between. Per the germline V gene, CDR1 is DFQATT and CDR2 is SNEGSKA (reference sequence). The CDR3 spans 15 residues. The CDR3 sequence is CSARGTSTGVNEQFF. The CDR3 DNA reads TGCAGTGCTAGAGGGACTTCTACTGGGGTTAATGAGCAGTTCTTC.

This clonotype was seen at least ten times. The chain is built from TRBV19 and TRBJ1-5; 7 bases are a match to TRBD1. The germline CDR1 and CDR2 sequences are LNHDA and SQIVND (reference sequence). Losses at the gene ends were 4 bases for V and 7 bases for J; bases not matched to a gene: 10. This CDR3 is 15 amino acids long. CDR3 nucleotides: TGTGCCAGTAGTAACCACCGGGACAGTGGGCAGCCCCAGCATTTT. Protein product: CASSNHRDSGQPQHF.

The table lists this clonotype with many counts. This chain links TRBV6-5 with TRBJ1-2, with a possible D match to TRBD1 (6 bases). This CDR3 region has 14 residues. CDR1 and CDR2 (germline): MNHEY, SVGAGI. The ends were cut back, 7 bases at V and 4 bases at J, with 16 bases in the middle. CDR3 protein: CASMYRQVVYGYTF. The CDR3 DNA reads TGTGCCAGCATGTACCGACAGGTGGTCTATGGCTACACCTTC.

CDR3 nucleotides: TGTGCCAGCAGCTTTCCGGGACAGGGCGCGGACACCGGGGAGCTGTTTTTT. This sequence encodes CASSFPGQGADTGELFF. The genes are TRBV7-8 and TRBJ2-2; TRBD1 matches at 9 bases. Trimming cost V 3 bases and J 3 bases; bases outside gene matches: 8. Per germline, CDR1 SGHVS and CDR2 FQNEAQ. CDR3 length equals 17 residues.

This clonotype was counted ten times or more. The chain carries TRBV12-3 or TRBV12-4 and TRBJ2-1; tentative D call: TRBD2 (6 bases). Trimming removed 5 bases from V and 5 bases from J, with 13 bases in between. This CDR3 region has 14 residues. CDR3 nucleotide sequence: TGTGCCAGCAGTCGGGACTTCATTAACAATGAGCAGTTCTTC. Translating gives CASSRDFINNEQFF.

This clonotype was seen at least ten times. This rearrangement joins TRBV5-1 to TRBJ2-2, with TRBD1 matching over 9 bases. CDR3 length equals 15 residues. The trim removed 4 bases at V and 5 bases at J, leaving 6 bases unmatched. The germline gives CDR1 SGHRS, CDR2 YFSETQ. CDR3 in DNA: TGCGCCAGCAGCCCGGGACAGGGAGAGACCGGGGAGCTGTTTTTT. Translation gives CASSPGQGETGELFF.

This clonotype appeared many times. The chain carries TRBV14 and TRBJ2-3, with 10 bases aligning to TRBD1. V dropped 2 bases and J dropped 4; count of bases not matched to a gene: 6. Germline V lookup: CDR1 SGHDN, CDR2 FVKESK. The CDR3 has 16 residues. The CDR3 DNA is TGTGCCAGCAGCCAAACTCCGGGACAGGGGTCAGATACGCAGTATTTT. It encodes CASSQTPGQGSDTQYF.